This T cell receptor beta chain was documented in a study of molecular identifiers for immune sequencing clone quantification. At the level of the study: Four of five splits of RNA from about 20,000 or 100,000 naive CD8 cells were sequenced in replicates.

A note on this clonotype: What it binds is unknown. Relative to the germline gene, one junction end is altered; a read error may explain this.

Study-wide results and caveats: Highly expanded clone sizes could be underestimated by identical TCR molecules that share a barcode. Single-cell amounts of spiked Jurkat TCR RNA were reportedly detectable among fewer than 1.3 million naive cells.

Both previously described methods and listed TCR primers were employed to make bulk TCR libraries. TCRdb analysed the PCR reads with MiXCR anew, one entry per CDR3 protein. The sample shows over 550,000 distinct CDR3 sequences, approximately 24% of them seen only once. The germline gives CDR1 DFQATT, CDR2 SNEGSKA (reference sequence). The CDR3 runs to 13 residues. The clonotype comes from a human donor in good health. Some libraries in this study had Jurkat cell RNA spiked in. Sequences were obtained from naive CD8+ T cells from blood, with Jurkat cell RNA spiked in. Subset here: FACS-sorted CD8+CD4-CCR7+CD45RA+ naive T cells. The chain combines TRBV20-1 with TRBJ1-1; unclear D gene. CDR3 sequence (DNA): TGCAGTGCCCCCGGGCCCATGAACGCTGAAGCTTTCTTT. The encoded protein is CSAPGPMNAEAFF.